What follows are 28 T cell receptor beta chains derived from one specimen sequenced in a study of cytomegalovirus exposure and HLA in healthy donors. Primers for the PCR totalled 60 Vbeta and 13 Jbeta. TCRdb's copy holds only in-frame clones and misses some; the assay was immunoSEQ multiplex PCR. The sample carries 150,000 to 200,000 clones, around 79% recorded once. The sequencing input was PBMCs. The receptors were sampled from a woman aged 50 to 60 in good health and CMV-seropositive.

The chain joins TRBV29-1 to TRBJ2-2; no definite D call. Germline V gives CDR1 SQVTM, CDR2 ANQGSEA. This CDR3 contains 11 residues. V was pared by 4 bases and J by 7 bases, with 7 bases between. The CDR3 is CSVARVGELFF. The CDR3 bases are TGCAGCGTTGCCCGGGTCGGGGAGCTGTTTTTT.

The chain links TRBV2 to TRBJ2-3; 9 bases are shared with TRBD2. Germline V gene sequence: CDR1 SNHLY, CDR2 FYNNEI. This CDR3 spans 14 amino acids. V was pared by 4 bases and J by 9 bases, with 8 bases of the junction left unmatched. CDR3 in DNA: TGTGCCAGCAGTGCAGGCGGGGGGGCCGGGACGCAGTATTTT. Its translation: CASSAGGGAGTQYF.

The count of this clone is one. The chain recombines TRBV18 with TRBJ1-1, with D possibly matching TRBD1 (5 bases). Per the germline V gene, CDR1 is KGHSH and CDR2 is LQKENI. Trimming shortened V by 1 base and J by 4 bases, and 10 bases separated the two germline ends. This CDR3 spans 14 amino acids. The CDR3 DNA sequence: TGTGCCAGCTCACCACGGACACACCTCACTGAAGCTTTCTTT. Translated, it gives CASSPRTHLTEAFF. The full variable domain, completed using reference TRBV18 and TRBJ1-1, is NAGVMQNPRHLVRRRGQEARLRCSPMKGHSHVYWYRQLPEEGLKFMVYLQKENIIDESGMPKERFSAEFPKEGPSILRIQQVVRGDSAAYFCASSPRTHLTEAFFGQGTRLTVV.

The chain couples TRBV6-5 to TRBJ2-5, with D tentatively TRBD2 (6 bases). V lost 8 bases and J 5 bases, leaving 15 bases between the germline ends. The CDR3 consists of 13 residues. In germline, CDR1 is MNHEY, CDR2 SVGAGI. The CDR3 DNA is TGTGCCAGCCGCACCGGGGGTATGGAGACCCAGTACTTC. Amino acid sequence: CASRTGGMETQYF.

V is TRBV9 and J is TRBJ2-3, with D possibly TRBD2 on 6 matching bases. The length of the CDR3 is 17 residues. From germline, CDR1 is SGDLS and CDR2 YYNGEE. V shed 4 bases and J shed 0 bases, with 18 bases lying between them. CDR3 sequence (DNA): TGTGCCAGCAGCACCCAGGGTAGCGGCTCTAGCACAGATACGCAGTATTTT. As protein: CASSTQGSGSSTDTQYF. The full variable domain, completed using reference TRBV9 and TRBJ2-3, is DSGVTQTPKHLITATGQRVTLRCSPRSGDLSVYWYQQSLDQGLQFLIQYYNGEERAKGNILERFSAQQFPDLHSELNLSSLELGDSALYFCASSTQGSGSSTDTQYFGPGTRLTVL.

The chain has TRBV10-2 and TRBJ2-1, with TRBD1 matching over 10 bases. V gave up 6 bases and J gave up 3 bases; unmatched junction bases: 11. Germline V gene sequence: CDR1 WSHSY, CDR2 SAAADI. CDR3 length: 17 amino acids. The CDR3 nucleotides read TGCGCCAGCAGGGATCCTAGACAGGGGGCCAACTACAATGAGCAGTTCTTC. Amino acid sequence: CASRDPRQGANYNEQFF.

The chain links TRBV12-5 to TRBJ1-1; no reliable D call. CDR1 LGHNT and CDR2 FRNRAP come from the germline V gene. The V end lost 1 base, the J end lost 4 bases, and 7 bases lay between the germline ends. The CDR3 is made up of 13 amino acids. The DNA of the CDR3 is TGTGCTAGTGGTTTGGCCCGGGGCACTGAAGCTTTCTTT. This codes for CASGLARGTEAFF.

In its sample, this clone was seen a few times. This rearrangement joins TRBV2 to TRBJ1-1; D remains ambiguous. CDR1 and CDR2 from the germline V gene are SNHLY and FYNNEI. The V end lost 6 bases, the J end lost 8 bases, and 10 bases lay between the germline ends. This CDR3 is built from 11 residues. CDR3 sequence (DNA): TGTGCCAGCAGGGAGGGCCAGGAAGCTTTCTTT. Its translation: CASREGQEAFF.

This chain links TRBV2 with TRBJ2-1; tentative D call: TRBD1 (6 bases). The germline V and J ends were trimmed by 7 bases and 8 bases, with 15 bases remaining between them. Germline V gene lookup returns CDR1 SNHLY and CDR2 FYNNEI. There are 13 residues in the CDR3. The CDR3 loop is CASKRDISDEQFF. Here the CDR3 DNA reads TGTGCCAGCAAAAGGGACATTTCCGATGAGCAGTTCTTC. Using reference TRBV2 and TRBJ2-1 for the parts outside the CDR3, the full variable domain is EPEVTQTPSHQVTQMGQEVILRCVPISNHLYFYWYRQILGQKVEFLVSFYNNEISEKSEIFDDQFSVERPDGSNFTLKIRSTKLEDSAMYFCASKRDISDEQFFGPGTRLTVL.

This chain uses TRBV27 with TRBJ2-2; possible D gene TRBD2, 5 bases. Germline CDR1 and CDR2: MNHEY and SMNVEV (reference sequence). This CDR3 region has 15 residues. Trimming removed 7 bases at V and 4 bases at J, with 16 bases between. The CDR3 loop is CASKIGVTGTGELFF. The CDR3 DNA follows: TGTGCCAGCAAGATCGGGGTCACTGGCACCGGGGAGCTGTTTTTT.

This clone turned up a few times. This chain uses TRBV4-1 with TRBJ2-2; TRBD2 might be the D (5 bases). Germline CDR1 is MGHRA and CDR2 is YSYEKL. V gave up 5 bases and J gave up 8 bases, with 15 bases separating them. This CDR3 has 14 amino acids. CDR3 residues: CASSFGPPGGELFF. CDR3 DNA sequence: TGCGCCAGCAGCTTCGGGCCACCGGGGGGGGAGCTGTTTTTT.

V gene TRBV4-1 combines with J gene TRBJ1-2; D remains ambiguous. Per the germline V gene, CDR1 is MGHRA and CDR2 is YSYEKL. The CDR3 has 15 amino acids. V was trimmed by 1 base and J by 0 bases, leaving 9 bases between them. CDR3 loop: CASSQGMSANYGYTF. DNA of the CDR3: TGCGCCAGCAGCCAAGGCATGTCGGCTAACTATGGCTACACCTTC.

The chain joins TRBV7-8 to TRBJ2-7; perhaps TRBD1 as D (5 bases). Germline V gene sequence: CDR1 SGHVS, CDR2 FQNEAQ. Trimming cost V 1 base and J 2 bases, with 18 bases left between them. This CDR3 comprises 17 residues. The CDR3 nucleotides are TGTGCCAGCAGCTTAGTATCCGGTACAGGTGATACCTACGAGCAGTACTTC. Translating gives CASSLVSGTGDTYEQYF.

The count of this clone is one. The rearrangement links TRBV27 to TRBJ2-7; the match to TRBD2 covers 7 bases. CDR1 MNHEY and CDR2 SMNVEV come from the germline V gene (reference sequence). J was trimmed by 5 bases and V by 8 bases; bases with no gene match: 0. The CDR3 length is 10 residues. The CDR3 reads CASGGDEQYF. CDR3 nucleotides: TGTGCCAGCGGGGGGGACGAGCAGTACTTC.

The chain recombines TRBV4-2 with TRBJ2-3, with D possibly being TRBD1 (6 bases). The CDR3 spans 15 residues. Per the germline V gene, CDR1 is LGHNA and CDR2 is YNFKEQ. V shed 2 bases and J shed 8 bases, with 17 bases lying between them. CDR3 DNA sequence: TGTGCCAGCAGCCAAAACAGGGTCTCGGGCGCTACGCAGTATTTT. This codes for CASSQNRVSGATQYF.

This clone is a singleton in its sample. The V call is TRBV29-1, the J call TRBJ1-1, with 10 bases lining up with TRBD1. This CDR3 contains 12 residues. Germline values: CDR1 SQVTM, CDR2 ANQGSEA. Trimming cost V 7 bases and J 6 bases; bases outside gene matches: 5. The CDR3 DNA follows: TGCAGCGGGGACAGGGGCTCTTCTGAAGCTTTCTTT. The encoded protein is CSGDRGSSEAFF. Full variable domain (missing parts from reference TRBV29-1 and TRBJ1-1): SAVISQKPSRDICQRGTSLTIQCQVDSQVTMMFWYRQQPGQSLTLIATANQGSEATYESGFVIDKFPISRPNLTFSTLTVSNMSPEDSSIYLCSGDRGSSEAFFGQGTRLTVV.

This clone has more than one count but fewer than ten. The rearrangement uses TRBV7-2 and TRBJ1-2; the D gene is possibly TRBD1 (5 bases). V was shortened by 2 bases and J by 0 bases, with 7 bases between the two germline ends. The CDR3 runs 14 residues. Germline loops: CDR1 SGHTA, CDR2 FQGNSA. The CDR3 protein is CASSLMTANYGYTF. The CDR3 bases are TGTGCCAGCAGCTTAATGACAGCTAACTATGGCTACACCTTC.

The chain employs TRBV6-6 and TRBJ2-2; 10 bases line up with TRBD1. Germline values: CDR1 MNHNY, CDR2 SVGAGI (reference sequence). J gave up 7 bases and V 6 bases, and 5 bases lay outside the gene matches. The CDR3 extends over 14 amino acids. CDR3 sequence (DNA): TGTGCCAGCAGCGACAGGGGGCGAGACGGGGAGCTGTTTTTT. Translated: CASSDRGRDGELFF.

The chain links TRBV7-9 to TRBJ1-2, with 7 bases lining up with TRBD1. V shed 4 bases, J shed 5 bases, and the junction held 7 bases outside the gene matches. The CDR3 covers 14 residues. Germline loops: CDR1 SEHNR, CDR2 FQNEAQ (reference sequence). The CDR3 bases are TGTGCCAGCAGCTATGGGACAGCCTTGTATGGCTACACCTTC. This gives the protein CASSYGTALYGYTF.

The chain carries TRBV4-1 and TRBJ1-4; D not certain. CDR1 and CDR2 (germline): MGHRA, YSYEKL. There are 14 residues in the CDR3. Trimming shortened V by 0 bases and J by 9 bases, and 11 bases separated the two germline ends. The CDR3 is CASSQDSGRQKLFF. The CDR3 nucleotides are TGCGCCAGCAGCCAAGATTCTGGCAGGCAAAAACTGTTTTTT.

The rearrangement joins TRBV2 to TRBJ2-7; 7 positions match TRBD2. The J segment lost 6 bases and the V segment lost 10 bases, leaving 12 bases of the junction unmatched. Per the germline V gene, CDR1 is SNHLY and CDR2 is FYNNEI. The CDR3 spans 13 residues. The CDR3 loop is CATTLGGRTEQYF. CDR3 nucleotide sequence: TGTGCCACCACCTTAGGCGGGAGAACCGAGCAGTACTTC.

This clone was observed a few times. V gene TRBV20-1 combines with J gene TRBJ1-1, with D possibly being TRBD1 (6 bases). The germline V and J ends were trimmed by 8 bases and 6 bases, with 13 bases remaining between them. Germline V gene data show CDR1 as DFQATT and CDR2 as SNEGSKA (reference sequence). The CDR3 runs 11 residues. The CDR3 region has the DNA TGCAGTTCAGGGGAGGGTCCTGAAGCTTTCTTT. Protein: CSSGEGPEAFF.

The gene calls are TRBV4-1 and TRBJ2-1; 7 nucleotides agree with TRBD2. Looked up from germline, CDR1 is MGHRA and CDR2 is YSYEKL. V shed 5 bases, J shed 6 bases, and the junction held 10 bases outside the gene matches. The CDR3 runs to 15 residues. The DNA for the CDR3 is TGCGCCAGCAGCGTCGGGACTACCCTCTCCAATGAGCAGTTCTTC. It codes for CASSVGTTLSNEQFF.

The J gene is TRBJ1-6, the V gene TRBV28, with 7 bases lining up with TRBD1. CDR1 and CDR2 from the germline V gene are MDHEN and SYDVKM. Germline trimming cut 4 bases from V and 10 bases from J; bases unmatched to any gene: 10. The CDR3 sequence is 15 residues long. DNA of the CDR3: TGTGCCAGCAGTTGGGGGACAGCCATGGGATCACCCCTCCACTTT. Its protein is CASSWGTAMGSPLHF.

In this sample, this clone turned up once. V is TRBV9 and J is TRBJ1-1; TRBD1 matches 9 bases. Germline CDR1 and CDR2: SGDLS and YYNGEE. Losses at the gene ends were 4 bases for V and 8 bases for J; bases not matched to a gene: 9. The CDR3 totals 14 residues. CDR3 in amino acids: CASSPQGAQREAFF. CDR3 nucleotides: TGTGCCAGCAGCCCACAGGGGGCGCAAAGGGAAGCTTTCTTT. Supplemented by reference TRBV9 and TRBJ1-1, the full variable domain reads DSGVTQTPKHLITATGQRVTLRCSPRSGDLSVYWYQQSLDQGLQFLIQYYNGEERAKGNILERFSAQQFPDLHSELNLSSLELGDSALYFCASSPQGAQREAFFGQGTRLTVV.

V and J are TRBV5-4 and TRBJ1-5, with TRBD1 as a possible D gene (6 bases). The CDR3 is 14 residues long. Germline CDR1 SGHNT, CDR2 YYREEE (reference sequence). Trimming pared 1 base from V and 5 bases from J, leaving 10 bases between. The CDR3, as DNA: TGTGCCAGCAGCTTGAGGGGGATCGATCAGCCCCAGCATTTT. Its translation is CASSLRGIDQPQHF.

V usage is TRBV9 and J usage is TRBJ2-1, with TRBD1 matching over 8 bases. Germline-derived CDR1 and CDR2 are SGDLS and YYNGEE. The CDR3 is 17 residues long. J was trimmed by 7 bases and V by 0 bases; bases with no gene match: 12. The CDR3 is CASSVAVGSRGRNEQFF. For the CDR3, the DNA is TGTGCCAGCAGCGTAGCGGTGGGGAGCAGGGGGCGTAATGAGCAGTTCTTC.

This clone was counted only a few times. The rearrangement joins TRBV2 to TRBJ2-7; 8 bases match TRBD2. CDR3 length: 14 amino acids. V lost 6 bases to trimming and J lost 2 bases; unmatched junction nucleotides: 6. Per the germline V gene, CDR1 is SNHLY and CDR2 is FYNNEI. CDR3 in DNA: TGTGCCAGCAGGAGGACTAGCCCCCCCTACGAGCAGTACTTC. Translated, it gives CASRRTSPPYEQYF.